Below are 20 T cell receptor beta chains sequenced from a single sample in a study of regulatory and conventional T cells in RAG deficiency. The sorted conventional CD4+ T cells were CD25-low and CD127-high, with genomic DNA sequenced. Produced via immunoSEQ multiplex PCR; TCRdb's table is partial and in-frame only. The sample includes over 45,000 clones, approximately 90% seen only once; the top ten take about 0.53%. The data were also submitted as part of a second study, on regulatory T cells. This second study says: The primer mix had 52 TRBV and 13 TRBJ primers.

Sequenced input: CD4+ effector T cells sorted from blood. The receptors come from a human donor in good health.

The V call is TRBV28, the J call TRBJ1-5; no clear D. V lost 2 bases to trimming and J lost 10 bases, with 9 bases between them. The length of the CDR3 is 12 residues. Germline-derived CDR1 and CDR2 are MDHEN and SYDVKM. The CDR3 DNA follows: TGTGCCAGCAGTTTACCTGAGGTACCCCAGCATTTT. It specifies CASSLPEVPQHF.

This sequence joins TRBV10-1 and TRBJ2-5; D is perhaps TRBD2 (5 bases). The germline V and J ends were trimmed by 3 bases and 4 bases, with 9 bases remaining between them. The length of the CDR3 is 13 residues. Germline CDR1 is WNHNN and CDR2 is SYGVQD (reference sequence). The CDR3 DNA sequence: TGCGCCAGCAGTGACGGGGTAGGAGAGACCCAGTACTTC. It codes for CASSDGVGETQYF.

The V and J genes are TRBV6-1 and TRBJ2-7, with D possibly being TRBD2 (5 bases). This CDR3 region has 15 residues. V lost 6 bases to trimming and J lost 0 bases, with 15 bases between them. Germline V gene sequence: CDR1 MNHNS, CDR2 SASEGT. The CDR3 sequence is CASREREKSSYEQYF. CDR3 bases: TGTGCCAGCAGAGAGAGGGAAAAGAGCTCCTACGAGCAGTACTTC.

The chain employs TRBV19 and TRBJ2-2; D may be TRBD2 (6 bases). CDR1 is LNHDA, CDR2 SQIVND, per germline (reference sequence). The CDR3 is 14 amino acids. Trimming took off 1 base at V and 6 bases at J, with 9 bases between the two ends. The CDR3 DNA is TGTGCCAGTAGTATAGCGGGGACTCCCGGGGAGCTGTTTTTT. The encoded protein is CASSIAGTPGELFF.

The CDR3 region has the DNA TGTGCCAGCAGTTACGGACTCCGAGGGAACACTGAAGCTTTCTTT. This translates into CASSYGLRGNTEAFF. This rearrangement joins TRBV6-5 to TRBJ1-1; D unclear. From germline, CDR1 is MNHEY and CDR2 SVGAGI. V lost 2 bases to trimming and J lost 1 base, with 11 bases between them. This CDR3 has 15 residues.

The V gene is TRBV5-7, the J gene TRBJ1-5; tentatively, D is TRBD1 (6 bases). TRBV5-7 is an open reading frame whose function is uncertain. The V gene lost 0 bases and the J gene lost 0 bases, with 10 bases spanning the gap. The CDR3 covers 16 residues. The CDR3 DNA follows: TGTGCCAGCAGCTTGGAGGACAGCCTTAGCAATCAGCCCCAGCATTTT. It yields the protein CASSLEDSLSNQPQHF.

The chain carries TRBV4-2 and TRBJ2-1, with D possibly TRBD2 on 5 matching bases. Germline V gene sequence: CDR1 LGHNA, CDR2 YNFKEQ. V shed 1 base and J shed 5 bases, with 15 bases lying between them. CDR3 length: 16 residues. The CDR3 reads CASSQVRLALDNEQFF. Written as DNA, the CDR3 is TGTGCCAGCAGCCAAGTCCGTCTAGCCCTCGACAATGAGCAGTTCTTC.

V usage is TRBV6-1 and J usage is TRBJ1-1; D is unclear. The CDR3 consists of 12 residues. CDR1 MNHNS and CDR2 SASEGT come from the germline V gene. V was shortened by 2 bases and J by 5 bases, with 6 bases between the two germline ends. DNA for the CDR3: TGTGCCAGCAGTGAAAGGGCAACTGAAGCTTTCTTT. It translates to CASSERATEAFF.

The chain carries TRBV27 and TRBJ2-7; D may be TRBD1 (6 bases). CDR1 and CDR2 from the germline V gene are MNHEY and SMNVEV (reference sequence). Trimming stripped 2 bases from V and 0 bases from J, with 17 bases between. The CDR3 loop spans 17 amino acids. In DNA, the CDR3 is TGTGCCAGCAGTTTAAACATGGACAGCACTAGCTCCTACGAGCAGTACTTC. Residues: CASSLNMDSTSSYEQYF.

DNA of the CDR3: TGTGCCAGCAGCGTAGCTTGGACAGGGGGCAACACTGAAGCTTTCTTT. Translation gives CASSVAWTGGNTEAFF. The V and J genes are TRBV9 and TRBJ1-1; 11 positions match TRBD1. Germline trimming cut 0 bases from V and 2 bases from J; bases unmatched to any gene: 3. The CDR3 spans 16 residues. Germline V gives CDR1 SGDLS, CDR2 YYNGEE.

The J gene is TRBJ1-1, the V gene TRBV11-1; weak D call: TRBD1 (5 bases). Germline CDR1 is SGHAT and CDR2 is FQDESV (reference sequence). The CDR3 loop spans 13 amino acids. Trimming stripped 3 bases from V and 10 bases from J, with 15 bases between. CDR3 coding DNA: TGTGCCAGCAGCTTTGAGCAGCGGGGCGCAGCTTTCTTT. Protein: CASSFEQRGAAFF.

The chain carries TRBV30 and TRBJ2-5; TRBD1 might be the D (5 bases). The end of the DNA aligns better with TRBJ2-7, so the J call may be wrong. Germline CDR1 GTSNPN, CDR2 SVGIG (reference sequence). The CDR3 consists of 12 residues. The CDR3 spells CAWSPNRYEQYF. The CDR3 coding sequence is TGTGCCTGGAGTCCTAACAGGTACGAGCAGTACTTC.

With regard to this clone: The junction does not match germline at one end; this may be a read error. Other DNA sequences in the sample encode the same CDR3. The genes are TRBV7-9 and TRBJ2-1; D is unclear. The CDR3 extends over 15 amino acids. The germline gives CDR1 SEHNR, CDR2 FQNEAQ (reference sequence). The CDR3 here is CASSLVSSSYNEQFF. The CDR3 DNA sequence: TGCGCCAGCAGCCTAGTGTCGAGCTCCTACAATGAGCAGTTCTTC. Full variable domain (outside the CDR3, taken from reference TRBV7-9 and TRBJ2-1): DTGVSQNPRHKITKRGQNVTFRCDPISEHNRLYWYRQTLGQGPEFLTYFQNEAQLEKSRLLSDRFSAERPKGSFSTLEIQRTEQGDSAMYLCASSLVSSSYNEQFFGPGTRLTVL.

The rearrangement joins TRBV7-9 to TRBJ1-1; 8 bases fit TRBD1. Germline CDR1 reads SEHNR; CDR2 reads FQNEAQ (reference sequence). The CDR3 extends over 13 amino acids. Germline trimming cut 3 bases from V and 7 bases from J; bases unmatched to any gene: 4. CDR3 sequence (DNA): TGTGCCAGCAGCTTGGGGGGGACAGGTGAAGCTTTCTTT. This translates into CASSLGGTGEAFF.

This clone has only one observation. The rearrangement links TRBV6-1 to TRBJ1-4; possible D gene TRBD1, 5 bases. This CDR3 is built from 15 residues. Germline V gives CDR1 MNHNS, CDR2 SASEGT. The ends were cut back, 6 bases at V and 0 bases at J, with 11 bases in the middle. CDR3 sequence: CASRIDSATNEKLFF. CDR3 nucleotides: TGTGCCAGCAGAATCGACAGTGCAACTAATGAAAAACTGTTTTTT.

The CDR3 DNA sequence: TGTGCCAGCAGCCTTTTGCACACTAATGAAAAACTGTTTTTT. This gives the protein CASSLLHTNEKLFF. The chain is built from TRBV7-8 and TRBJ1-4, with D hard to call. The CDR3 runs to 14 residues. The germline gives CDR1 SGHVS, CDR2 FQNEAQ. V lost 5 bases to trimming and J lost 2 bases, with 9 bases between them.

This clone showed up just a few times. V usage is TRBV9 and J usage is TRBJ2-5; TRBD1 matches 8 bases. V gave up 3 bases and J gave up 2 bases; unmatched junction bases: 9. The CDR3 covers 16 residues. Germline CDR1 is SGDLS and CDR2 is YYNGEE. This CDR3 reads CASSAPWGQAQETQYF. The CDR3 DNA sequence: TGTGCCAGCAGCGCGCCCTGGGGACAGGCGCAAGAGACCCAGTACTTC. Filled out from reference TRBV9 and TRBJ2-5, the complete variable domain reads DSGVTQTPKHLITATGQRVTLRCSPRSGDLSVYWYQQSLDQGLQFLIQYYNGEERAKGNILERFSAQQFPDLHSELNLSSLELGDSALYFCASSAPWGQAQETQYFGPGTRLLVL.

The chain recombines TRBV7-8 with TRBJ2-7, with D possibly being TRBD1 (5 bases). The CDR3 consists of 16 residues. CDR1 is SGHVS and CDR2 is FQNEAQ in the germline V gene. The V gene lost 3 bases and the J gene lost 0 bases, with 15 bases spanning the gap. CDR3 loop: CASSFYETASSYEQYF. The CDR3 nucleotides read TGTGCCAGCAGCTTTTACGAGACAGCTAGCTCCTACGAGCAGTACTTC. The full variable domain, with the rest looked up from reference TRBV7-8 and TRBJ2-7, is GAGVSQSPRYKVAKRGQDVALRCDPISGHVSLFWYQQALGQGPEFLTYFQNEAQLDKSGLPSDRFFAERPEGSVSTLKIQRTQQEDSAVYLCASSFYETASSYEQYFGPGTRLTVT.

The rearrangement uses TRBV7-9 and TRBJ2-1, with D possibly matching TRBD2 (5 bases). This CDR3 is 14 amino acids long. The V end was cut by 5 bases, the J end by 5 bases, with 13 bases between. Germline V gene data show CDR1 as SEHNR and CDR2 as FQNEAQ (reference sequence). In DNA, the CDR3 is TGTGCCAGCAGCAGACTCGGACTTAACAATGAGCAGTTCTTC. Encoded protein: CASSRLGLNNEQFF.

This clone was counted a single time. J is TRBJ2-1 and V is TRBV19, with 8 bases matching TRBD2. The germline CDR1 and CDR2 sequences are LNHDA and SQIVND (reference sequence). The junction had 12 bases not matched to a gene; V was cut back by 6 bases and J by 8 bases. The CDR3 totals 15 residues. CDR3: CASSATGTRRDEQFF. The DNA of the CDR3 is TGTGCCAGTAGCGCGACCGGGACTAGACGAGATGAGCAGTTCTTC.